This T cell receptor beta chain was sequenced during a study of tumor-infiltrating lymphocytes in primary liver carcinoma. Turning to the study itself: Donors underwent surgery for histopathologically diagnosed primary liver carcinoma. Study conclusions and caveats: Whereas tumor region pairs overlapped more, tumor-adjacent and tumor-blood pairs overlapped less.

Production of TCR beta cDNA used roughly 0.55 ug total RNA together with a constant-region primer. TCR beta libraries came from three nested multiplex PCR rounds using slightly modified ARM-PCR. Primers for the first two PCR rounds were TRBV1-TRBV30 forward primers and a C-beta reverse primer (approximately 10 cycles per round). TCRdb analysed the multiplex PCR reads with MiXCR anew, one entry per CDR3 protein. Among about 310,000 distinct CDR3 sequences listed, 58% were seen once. Details on this clonotype: Its antigen is not identified.

V was pared by 4 bases and J by 5 bases, with 6 bases of the junction left unmatched. The CDR3 has 16 residues. The V gene's germline CDR1 is KGHSH and CDR2 LQKENI. It was unsorted whole blood that yielded blood RNA, and germline DNA was also extracted. The collection of approximately 3.7 milliliters of peripheral blood preceded surgery. The sequencing sample was made of peripheral blood. The clonotype was recovered from a woman aged 25 to 39 with primary liver carcinoma and hepatitis B virus infection. The rearrangement joins TRBV18 to TRBJ2-7, with TRBD2 matching 15 bases. The CDR3 loop reads CASSLGTSGRLNEQYF. The CDR3 DNA reads as TGTGCCAGCTCACTCGGGACTAGCGGGAGGTTGAACGAGCAGTACTTC.